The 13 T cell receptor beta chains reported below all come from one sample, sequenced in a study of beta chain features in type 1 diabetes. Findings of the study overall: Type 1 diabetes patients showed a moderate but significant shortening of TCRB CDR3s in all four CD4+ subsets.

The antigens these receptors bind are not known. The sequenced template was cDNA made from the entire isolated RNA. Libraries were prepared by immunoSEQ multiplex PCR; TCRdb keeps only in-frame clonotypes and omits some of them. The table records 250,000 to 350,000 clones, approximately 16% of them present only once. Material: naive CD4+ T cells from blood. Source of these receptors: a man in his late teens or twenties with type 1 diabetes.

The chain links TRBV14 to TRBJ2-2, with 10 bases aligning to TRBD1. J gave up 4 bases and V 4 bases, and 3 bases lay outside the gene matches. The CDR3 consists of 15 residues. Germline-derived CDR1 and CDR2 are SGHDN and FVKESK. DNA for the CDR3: TGTGCCAGCAGCCTTGGGACAGGGGTCACCGGGGAGCTGTTTTTT. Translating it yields CASSLGTGVTGELFF.

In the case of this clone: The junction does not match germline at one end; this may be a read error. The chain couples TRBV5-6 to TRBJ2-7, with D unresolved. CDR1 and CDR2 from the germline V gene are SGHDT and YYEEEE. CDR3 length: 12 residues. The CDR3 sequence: CASSLATGGGDF. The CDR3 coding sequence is TGTGCCAGCAGCTTGGCCACTGGCGGCGGAGACTTC.

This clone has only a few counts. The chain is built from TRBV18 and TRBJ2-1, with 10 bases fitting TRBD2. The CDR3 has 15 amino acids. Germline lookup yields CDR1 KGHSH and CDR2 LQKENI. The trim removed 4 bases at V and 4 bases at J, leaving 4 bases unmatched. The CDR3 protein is CASSRSGGEYNEQFF. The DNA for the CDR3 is TGTGCCAGCTCACGGAGCGGGGGGGAGTACAATGAGCAGTTCTTC. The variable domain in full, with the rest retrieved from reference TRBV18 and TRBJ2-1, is NAGVMQNPRHLVRRRGQEARLRCSPMKGHSHVYWYRQLPEEGLKFMVYLQKENIIDESGMPKERFSAEFPKEGPSILRIQQVVRGDSAAYFCASSRSGGEYNEQFFGPGTRLTVL.

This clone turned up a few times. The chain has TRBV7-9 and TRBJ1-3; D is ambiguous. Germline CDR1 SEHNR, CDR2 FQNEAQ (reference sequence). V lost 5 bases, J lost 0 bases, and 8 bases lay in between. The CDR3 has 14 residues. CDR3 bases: TGTGCCAGCAGCGAGCCCCGCTCTGGAAACACCATATATTTT. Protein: CASSEPRSGNTIYF.

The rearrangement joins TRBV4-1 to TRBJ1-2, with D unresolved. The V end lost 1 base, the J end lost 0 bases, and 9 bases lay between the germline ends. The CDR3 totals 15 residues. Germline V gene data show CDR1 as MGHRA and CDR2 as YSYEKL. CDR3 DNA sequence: TGCGCCAGCAGCCAAGGGGCCATCGCTAACTATGGCTACACCTTC. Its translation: CASSQGAIANYGYTF.

This chain's CDR3 is CASSIGRGLRNIQYF. The CDR3 region has the DNA TGTGCCAGTAGTATAGGCCGGGGTTTAAGAAACATTCAGTACTTC. The chain links TRBV19 to TRBJ2-4, with a tentative D call TRBD2 (5 bases). CDR1 is LNHDA, CDR2 SQIVND, per germline (reference sequence). The CDR3 runs 15 residues. Trimming removed 1 base at V and 6 bases at J, with 13 bases between.

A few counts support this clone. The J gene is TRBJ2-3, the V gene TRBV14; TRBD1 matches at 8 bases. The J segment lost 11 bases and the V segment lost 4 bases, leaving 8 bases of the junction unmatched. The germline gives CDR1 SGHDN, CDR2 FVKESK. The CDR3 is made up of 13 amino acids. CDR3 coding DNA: TGTGCCAGCAGCCGACAGGGGAAGGCTTTGCAGTATTTT. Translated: CASSRQGKALQYF. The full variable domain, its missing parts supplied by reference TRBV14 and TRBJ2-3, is EAGVTQFPSHSVIEKGQTVTLRCDPISGHDNLYWYRRVMGKEIKFLLHFVKESKQDESGMPNNRFLAERTGGTYSTLKVQPAELEDSGVYFCASSRQGKALQYFGPGTRLTVL.

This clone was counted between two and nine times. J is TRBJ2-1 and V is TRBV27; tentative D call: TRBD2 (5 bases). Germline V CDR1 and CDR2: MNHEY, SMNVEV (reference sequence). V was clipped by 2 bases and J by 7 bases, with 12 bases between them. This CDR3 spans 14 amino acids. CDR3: CASSLRTLSNEQFF. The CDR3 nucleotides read TGTGCCAGCAGTTTAAGGACTTTGTCTAATGAGCAGTTCTTC.

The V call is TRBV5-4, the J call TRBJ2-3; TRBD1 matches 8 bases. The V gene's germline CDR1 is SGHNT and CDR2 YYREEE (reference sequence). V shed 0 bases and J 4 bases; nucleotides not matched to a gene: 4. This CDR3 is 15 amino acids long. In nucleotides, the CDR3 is TGTGCCAGCAGCTTGGTGTCAGGGGGCCCAGATACGCAGTATTTT. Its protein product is CASSLVSGGPDTQYF.

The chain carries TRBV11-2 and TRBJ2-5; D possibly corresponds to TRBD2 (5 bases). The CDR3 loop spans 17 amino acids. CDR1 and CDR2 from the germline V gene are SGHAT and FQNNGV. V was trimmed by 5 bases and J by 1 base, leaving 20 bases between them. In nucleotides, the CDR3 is TGTGCCAGCAGCCAACTAGAGCGAGCCCGACCCCAAGAGACCCAGTACTTC. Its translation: CASSQLERARPQETQYF.

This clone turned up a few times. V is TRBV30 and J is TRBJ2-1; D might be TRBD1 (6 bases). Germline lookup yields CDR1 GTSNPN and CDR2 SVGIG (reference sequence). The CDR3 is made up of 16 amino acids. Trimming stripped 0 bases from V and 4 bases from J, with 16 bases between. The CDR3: CAWSVLRGQYYNEQFF. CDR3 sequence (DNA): TGTGCCTGGAGTGTACTAAGAGGACAGTATTACAATGAGCAGTTCTTC.

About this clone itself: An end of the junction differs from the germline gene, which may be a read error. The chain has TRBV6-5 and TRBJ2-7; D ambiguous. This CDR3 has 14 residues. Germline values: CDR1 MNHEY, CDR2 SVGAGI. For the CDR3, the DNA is TGTGCCATCAGTGAGTCGCCCGACACCTACGAGCAGTACTTC. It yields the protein CAISESPDTYEQYF.

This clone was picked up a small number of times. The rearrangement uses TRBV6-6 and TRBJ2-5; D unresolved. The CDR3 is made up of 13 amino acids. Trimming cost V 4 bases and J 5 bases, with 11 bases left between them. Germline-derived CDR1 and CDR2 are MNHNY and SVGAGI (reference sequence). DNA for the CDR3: TGTGCCAGCAGTTCCTTGGGCCGTGAGACCCAGTACTTC. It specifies CASSSLGRETQYF.